This T cell receptor (beta chain) was identified during a study of CD8+ T cells in alopecia areata. Across the study: The study gave tofacitinib for 6 to 18 months, then 6 months off drug.

RNA was extracted and reverse transcribed into cDNA as the sequencing template. The assay was immunoSEQ multiplex PCR, and TCRdb's table has in-frame clones only and misses some. Of some 19,000 clones listed, 50% to 60% are singletons. The V gene's germline CDR1 is LGHNA and CDR2 YSLEER. With 1 base removed from V and 4 bases from J, the gap between germline ends came to 19 bases. The CDR3 is made up of 18 amino acids. The treatment is: oral pan-JAK inhibitor, 5-10 mg twice daily. Researchers gathered lesional scalp punch biopsies and peripheral blood from patients with alopecia areata. In its sample, this clone was seen once.

The sample here was skin, taken at week 4, from a patient treated with tofacitinib. The chain is built from TRBV4-3 and TRBJ1-4; D perhaps matches TRBD1 (6 bases). This TCR was sampled from a human donor with alopecia areata. The CDR3 loop is CASSQGTTRGLSNEKLFF. The DNA of the CDR3 is TGCGCCAGCAGCCAAGGGACAACCAGGGGACTGAGTAATGAAAAACTGTTTTTT.